This entry lists 21 T cell receptor beta chains sequenced from one sample in a study of T cell responses to AZD1222 COVID-19 vaccine. The protocol was immunoSEQ multiplex PCR, while the TCRdb copy is restricted to in-frame clones and leaves out a portion. The table records approximately 110,000 clones, around 92% of them present only once. This material consisted of peripheral blood, taken 28 days after the second AZD1222 dose. The receptors come from an adult who received the AZD1222 COVID-19 vaccine.

The gene calls are TRBV5-1 and TRBJ1-4; TRBD1 aligns across 9 bases. The J segment lost 4 bases and the V segment lost 0 bases, leaving 1 base of the junction unmatched. CDR3 length: 15 amino acids. From germline, CDR1 is SGHRS and CDR2 YFSETQ. CDR3: CASSLGDRVNEKLFF. The DNA for the CDR3 is TGCGCCAGCAGCTTGGGGGACAGGGTTAATGAAAAACTGTTTTTT.

The chain couples TRBV7-6 to TRBJ2-1; possibly TRBD1 or TRBD2 for D (6 bases each). V gave up 1 base and J gave up 2 bases, with 9 bases separating them. The V gene's germline CDR1 is SGHVS and CDR2 FNYEAQ. The CDR3 totals 15 residues. The CDR3 region is CASSLVGGTYNEQFF. The CDR3 DNA reads as TGTGCCAGCAGCTTAGTAGGGGGGACCTACAATGAGCAGTTCTTC.

The gene calls are TRBV11-2 and TRBJ2-2; 10 bases agree with TRBD1. CDR3 length: 18 amino acids. V lost 4 bases and J lost 4; bases outside the gene matches: 12. Germline CDR1 SGHAT, CDR2 FQNNGV. In DNA, the CDR3 is TGTGCCAGCAGCTGGGGTCGCGGACAGGGGGTTGTCACCGGGGAGCTGTTTTTT. This sequence encodes CASSWGRGQGVVTGELFF.

The chain couples TRBV24-1 to TRBJ1-5, with TRBD1 as a possible D gene (5 bases). V was trimmed by 6 bases and J by 4 bases, leaving 6 bases between them. The V gene's germline CDR1 is KGHDR and CDR2 SFDVKD. The length of the CDR3 is 12 residues. The CDR3 DNA reads TGTGCCACCAGTAAGGGGAATCAGCCCCAGCATTTT. The encoded protein is CATSKGNQPQHF.

The gene calls are TRBV23-1 and TRBJ1-1; D remains ambiguous. TRBV23-1 is annotated as an ORF whose role is uncertain. The V end was cut by 1 base, the J end by 2 bases, with 5 bases between. The CDR3 contains 13 residues. DNA for the CDR3: TGCGCCAGCAGTCAATTCAGAAACACTGAAGCTTTCTTT. Translating gives CASSQFRNTEAFF.

The chain recombines TRBV5-1 with TRBJ1-2; tentative D call: TRBD1 (5 bases). The CDR3 runs to 14 residues. Between the trimmed V and J ends, which lost 4 bases and 6 bases, there was a span of 16 bases. The germline CDR1 and CDR2 sequences are SGHRS and YFSETQ. The CDR3 DNA reads TGCGCCAGCAGCCCTCGCGGGGGGGAGGATGGCTACACCTTC. Its protein is CASSPRGGEDGYTF.

The chain uses TRBV2 and TRBJ1-5, with a weak D call TRBD1 (6 bases). Trimming removed 6 bases at V and 4 bases at J, with 10 bases between. Germline lookup yields CDR1 SNHLY and CDR2 FYNNEI. The CDR3 runs to 13 residues. The CDR3 DNA sequence: TGTGCCAGCAGACAGGGAGGTAATCAGCCCCAGCATTTT. Its translation is CASRQGGNQPQHF.

The chain combines TRBV19 with TRBJ1-1; the match to TRBD1 covers 10 bases. Per germline, CDR1 LNHDA and CDR2 SQIVND (reference sequence). Trimming at V came to 5 bases and at J to 6 bases, leaving 3 bases not matched to a gene. CDR3 length: 13 amino acids. This chain's CDR3 is CASSLGQGAEAFF. DNA for the CDR3: TGTGCCAGTAGTCTCGGACAGGGGGCTGAAGCTTTCTTT.

This chain joins TRBV7-9 and TRBJ2-4; D perhaps matches TRBD2 (7 bases). V was trimmed by 3 bases and J by 8 bases, leaving 11 bases between them. Germline lookup yields CDR1 SEHNR and CDR2 FQNEAQ (reference sequence). The CDR3 consists of 13 residues. CDR3 sequence (DNA): TGTGCCAGCAGCTTGGGGGGGCCGGACATTCAGTACTTC. Residues: CASSLGGPDIQYF. The variable domain in full, with the rest retrieved from reference TRBV7-9 and TRBJ2-4, is DTGVSQNPRHKITKRGQNVTFRCDPISEHNRLYWYRQTLGQGPEFLTYFQNEAQLEKSRLLSDRFSAERPKGSFSTLEIQRTEQGDSAMYLCASSLGGPDIQYFGAGTRLSVL.

The chain joins TRBV5-1 to TRBJ1-4; D is uncertain. V lost 0 bases and J 8 bases, leaving 14 bases between the germline ends. The CDR3 consists of 15 residues. Germline V CDR1 and CDR2: SGHRS, YFSETQ. In DNA form, the CDR3 reads TGCGCCAGCAGCTTGGTGCCGGGAATAGAGGAAAAACTGTTTTTT. Translation: CASSLVPGIEEKLFF.

This chain connects TRBV7-2 to TRBJ1-2; possibly TRBD1 for D (5 bases). CDR3 length equals 14 residues. CDR1 and CDR2 (germline): SGHTA, FQGNSA. The ends were cut back, 1 base at V and 6 bases at J, with 12 bases in the middle. CDR3 region: CASSLGRGADGYTF. The DNA for the CDR3 is TGTGCCAGCAGCTTAGGTCGAGGGGCAGATGGCTACACCTTC. The entire variable domain, with the rest obtained from reference TRBV7-2 and TRBJ1-2, is as follows: GAGVSQSPSNKVTEKGKDVELRCDPISGHTALYWYRQSLGQGLEFLIYFQGNSAPDKSGLPSDRFSAERTGGSVSTLTIQRTQQEDSAVYLCASSLGRGADGYTFGSGTRLTVV.

The V gene is TRBV9, the J gene TRBJ2-3; D is perhaps TRBD1 (5 bases). Germline V lookup: CDR1 SGDLS, CDR2 YYNGEE. The CDR3 totals 15 residues. Deletions cut 0 bases from V and 3 bases from J, with 11 bases between. The CDR3 DNA follows: TGTGCCAGCAGCGTAGCCCCCACAGGAACAGATACGCAGTATTTT. This codes for CASSVAPTGTDTQYF.

This clone came up once. J is TRBJ1-4 and V is TRBV4-1, with D perhaps TRBD1 (6 bases). This CDR3 contains 15 residues. The germline V and J ends were trimmed by 4 bases and 7 bases, with 16 bases remaining between them. Germline lookup yields CDR1 MGHRA and CDR2 YSYEKL. In DNA, the CDR3 is TGCGCCAGCAGCCTTCTCGCTGGACAGCGTGAAAAACTGTTTTTT. As protein: CASSLLAGQREKLFF.

The chain couples TRBV5-1 to TRBJ1-3; D is unclear. Trimming removed 0 bases at V and 2 bases at J, with 6 bases between. The CDR3 length is 14 residues. Germline CDR1 SGHRS, CDR2 YFSETQ. CDR3 loop: CASSLAGTGNTIYF. The CDR3 DNA is TGCGCCAGCAGCTTGGCGGGAACTGGAAACACCATATATTTT.

J is TRBJ1-1 and V is TRBV19; maybe TRBD1 (6 bases). The CDR3 is made up of 16 amino acids. With 3 bases removed from V and 2 bases from J, the gap between germline ends came to 16 bases. Germline V CDR1 and CDR2: LNHDA, SQIVND (reference sequence). CDR3 residues: CASSIAGQRKNTEAFF. CDR3 nucleotides: TGTGCCAGTAGTATTGCAGGACAGAGGAAAAACACTGAAGCTTTCTTT.

The chain employs TRBV12-3 or TRBV12-4 and TRBJ1-1, with D uncertain. The CDR3 covers 11 residues. With 7 bases removed from V and 2 bases from J, the gap between germline ends came to 5 bases. The CDR3 is CASTLNTEAFF. Written as DNA, the CDR3 is TGTGCCAGCACCCTTAACACTGAAGCTTTCTTT.

The J gene is TRBJ1-2, the V gene TRBV7-2, with D uncertain. CDR1 SGHTA and CDR2 FQGNSA come from the germline V gene. The CDR3 runs to 12 residues. V lost 3 bases to trimming and J lost 4 bases, with 6 bases between them. The CDR3 region is CASSFERYGYTF. CDR3 bases: TGTGCCAGCAGCTTCGAGCGCTATGGCTACACCTTC.

V is TRBV28 and J is TRBJ2-2, with 9 bases lining up with TRBD1. This CDR3 has 16 amino acids. In germline, CDR1 is MDHEN, CDR2 SYDVKM. Trimming at V came to 5 bases and at J to 5 bases, leaving 9 bases not matched to a gene. The CDR3 loop is CASSGTGKALTGELFF. CDR3 DNA sequence: TGTGCCAGCAGTGGGACAGGGAAAGCGTTGACCGGGGAGCTGTTTTTT. The variable domain in full, completed from reference TRBV28 and TRBJ2-2, reads DVKVTQSSRYLVKRTGEKVFLECVQDMDHENMFWYRQDPGLGLRLIYFSYDVKMKEKGDIPEGYSVSREKKERFSLILESASTNQTSMYLCASSGTGKALTGELFFGEGSRLTVL.

This clone was seen a few times. The chain has TRBV2 and TRBJ1-4; a possible D gene is TRBD1 (6 bases). CDR1 is SNHLY and CDR2 is FYNNEI in the germline V gene. The CDR3 has 14 amino acids. V was trimmed by 5 bases and J by 2 bases, leaving 9 bases between them. In nucleotides, the CDR3 is TGTGCCAGCAGTCCGACAGGCACTAATGAAAAACTGTTTTTT. Translated: CASSPTGTNEKLFF.

In nucleotides, the CDR3 is TGTGCCAGTGCGCACCGACAGGAGAACACTGAAGCTTTCTTT. Its translation is CASAHRQENTEAFF. The chain is built from TRBV19 and TRBJ1-1, with D perhaps TRBD1 (6 bases). Germline lookup yields CDR1 LNHDA and CDR2 SQIVND (reference sequence). The CDR3 sequence is 14 residues long. With 8 bases removed from V and 1 base from J, the gap between germline ends came to 14 bases.

The chain has TRBV28 and TRBJ2-7, with 7 bases matching TRBD1. The CDR3 is made up of 13 amino acids. Looked up from germline, CDR1 is MDHEN and CDR2 is SYDVKM. With V trimmed by 3 bases and J by 2 bases, 1 base remained unmatched. CDR3 sequence reads: CASSLQGAYEQYF. CDR3 in DNA: TGTGCCAGCAGTTTGCAGGGGGCCTACGAGCAGTACTTC.